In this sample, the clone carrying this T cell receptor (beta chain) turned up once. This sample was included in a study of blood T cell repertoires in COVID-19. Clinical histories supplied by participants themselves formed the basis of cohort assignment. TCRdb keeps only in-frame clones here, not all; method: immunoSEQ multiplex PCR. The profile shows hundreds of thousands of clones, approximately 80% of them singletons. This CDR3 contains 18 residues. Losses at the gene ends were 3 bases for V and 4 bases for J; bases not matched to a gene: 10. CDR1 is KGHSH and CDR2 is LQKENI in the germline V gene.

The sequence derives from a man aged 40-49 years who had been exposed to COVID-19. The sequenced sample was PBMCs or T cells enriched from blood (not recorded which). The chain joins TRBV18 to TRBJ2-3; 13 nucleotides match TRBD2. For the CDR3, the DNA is TGTGCCAGCTCACCGGGACTAGCGGGACTTCGGTACGCAGATACGCAGTATTTT. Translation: CASSPGLAGLRYADTQYF.